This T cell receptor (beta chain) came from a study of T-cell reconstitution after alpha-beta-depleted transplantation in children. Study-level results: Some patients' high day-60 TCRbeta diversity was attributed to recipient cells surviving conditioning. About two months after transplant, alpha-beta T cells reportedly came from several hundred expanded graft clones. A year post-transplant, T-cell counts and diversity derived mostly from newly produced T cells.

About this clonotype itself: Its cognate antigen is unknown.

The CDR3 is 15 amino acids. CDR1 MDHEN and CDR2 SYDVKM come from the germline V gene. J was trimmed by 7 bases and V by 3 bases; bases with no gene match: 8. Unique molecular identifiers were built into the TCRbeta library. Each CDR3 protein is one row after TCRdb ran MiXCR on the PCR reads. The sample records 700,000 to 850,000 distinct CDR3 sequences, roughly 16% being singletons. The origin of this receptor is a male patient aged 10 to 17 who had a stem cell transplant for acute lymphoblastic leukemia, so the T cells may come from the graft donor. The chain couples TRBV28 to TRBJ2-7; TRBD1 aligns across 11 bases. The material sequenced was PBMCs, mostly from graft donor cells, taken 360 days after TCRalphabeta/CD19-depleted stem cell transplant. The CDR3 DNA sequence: TGTGCCAGCAGTTTCCCCGGACAGGGGGCTGGAGAGCAGTACTTC. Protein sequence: CASSFPGQGAGEQYF.